This TCR beta chain was identified in a study of cytomegalovirus exposure and HLA in healthy donors. About the research overall: Most genotyped donors, around four fifths of about 400, had Caucasian-associated genetic ancestry.

Whole-study findings and limits: A later analysis associated under 20,000 TCR beta sequences with HLA alleles at a 0.05 false discovery rate.

With regard to this clone: The antigen remains unidentified.

Trimming took 3 bases from V and 1 from J, leaving 13 bases between them. The CDR3 runs to 15 residues. Looked up from germline, CDR1 is PRHDT and CDR2 is FYEKMQ (reference sequence). The primer mix had 60 Vbeta and 13 Jbeta primers. The repertoire was sequenced with immunoSEQ multiplex PCR; TCRdb's copy has only in-frame clones and lacks some. In the table there are fewer than 200,000 clones, more than 85% of which are singletons. The chain combines TRBV13 with TRBJ2-7; tentatively, D is TRBD2 (5 bases). The source of this sequence is a girl less than two years old in good health and CMV-seronegative. Sequencing input: PBMCs. The CDR3 region is CASSLVRRSSYEQYF. In DNA, the CDR3 is TGTGCCAGCAGCTTGGTGAGGAGGTCGTCCTACGAGCAGTACTTC.